The 32 T cell receptor beta chains below all came from one sample that was sequenced in a study of cytomegalovirus exposure and HLA in healthy donors. PCR amplification relied on 60 Vbeta primers (plus 13 Jbeta primers). TCRdb's copy holds only in-frame clones and misses some; the assay was immunoSEQ multiplex PCR. Of 240,000 or so clones detected, about 80% appear once; the ten largest clones hold around 8.6%. Input material: PBMCs. All receptors derive from a woman in her sixties or seventies in good health and CMV-seropositive.

This clone was seen a few times. The chain couples TRBV5-1 to TRBJ2-7; the match to TRBD1 covers 10 bases. CDR1 is SGHRS and CDR2 is YFSETQ in the germline V gene. The V and J ends lost 4 bases and 5 bases, in that order; junction bases with no gene match: 9. CDR3 length: 15 amino acids. In DNA form, the CDR3 reads TGCGCCAGCAGCCCCGGGACAGGGGAATTCCACGAGCAGTACTTC. Translated, it gives CASSPGTGEFHEQYF.

The chain carries TRBV5-1 and TRBJ1-4; 8 nucleotides agree with TRBD1. Germline-derived CDR1 and CDR2 are SGHRS and YFSETQ. This CDR3 has 18 amino acids. V lost 2 bases to trimming and J lost 0 bases; unmatched junction nucleotides: 9. In nucleotides, the CDR3 is TGCGCCAGCAGCTTTGGAACAGGGGGTCGTGCAACTAATGAAAAACTGTTTTTT. Amino acid sequence: CASSFGTGGRATNEKLFF. Using reference TRBV5-1 and TRBJ1-4 for the parts outside the CDR3, the full variable domain is KAGVTQTPRYLIKTRGQQVTLSCSPISGHRSVSWYQQTPGQGLQFLFEYFSETQRNKGNFPGRFSGRQFSNSRSEMNVSTLELGDSALYLCASSFGTGGRATNEKLFFGSGTQLSVL.

V is TRBV5-5 and J is TRBJ2-7, with D tentatively TRBD1 (6 bases). The germline V gene has CDR1 SGHKS and CDR2 YYEKEE (reference sequence). Trimming pared 6 bases from V and 1 base from J, leaving 11 bases between. This CDR3 comprises 13 residues. The CDR3 region has the DNA TGTGCCAGCAACCAGGGGACATCCTACGAGCAGTACTTC. Its translation is CASNQGTSYEQYF.

The chain recombines TRBV19 with TRBJ2-7; TRBD2 agrees at 11 bases. With 7 bases clipped from V and 3 bases from J, the junction kept 8 bases outside the gene matches. The CDR3 spans 15 residues. Per germline, CDR1 LNHDA and CDR2 SQIVND (reference sequence). The CDR3 nucleotides are TGTGCCAGTAATCTAGCGGGAGGAGGTATCTACGAGCAGTACTTC. Translation: CASNLAGGGIYEQYF.

The genes are TRBV15 and TRBJ2-2; 9 positions match TRBD2. This CDR3 spans 16 amino acids. CDR1 LNHNV and CDR2 YYDKDF come from the germline V gene (reference sequence). Trimming at V came to 3 bases and at J to 8 bases, leaving 10 bases not matched to a gene. For the CDR3, the DNA is TGTGCCACCAGCAGCGCGTTTAGCGGGAGAGGTGGGGAGCTGTTTTTT. Its protein is CATSSAFSGRGGELFF. Full variable domain (remainder filled in from reference TRBV15 and TRBJ2-2): DAMVIQNPRYQVTQFGKPVTLSCSQTLNHNVMYWYQQKSSQAPKLLFHYYDKDFNNEADTPDNFQSRRPNTSFCFLDIRSPGLGDTAMYLCATSSAFSGRGGELFFGEGSRLTVL.

This chain connects TRBV4-1 to TRBJ1-1; D gene ambiguous. Germline V gene lookup returns CDR1 MGHRA and CDR2 YSYEKL. Trimming cost V 8 bases and J 3 bases, with 13 bases left between them. The CDR3 extends over 13 amino acids. Here the CDR3 DNA reads TGCGCCAGCGCTGGGCCGGGGTACACTGAAGCTTTCTTT. Translated: CASAGPGYTEAFF.

This chain links TRBV28 with TRBJ2-3, with TRBD2 identical over 13 bases. The CDR3 runs 16 residues. The junction had 4 bases not matched to a gene; V was cut back by 6 bases and J by 1 base. Germline loops: CDR1 MDHEN, CDR2 SYDVKM. The CDR3 nucleotides are TGTGCCAGCAGCTTCGGACTAGCGGGAGGCACAGATACGCAGTATTTT. This codes for CASSFGLAGGTDTQYF.

The V gene is TRBV2, the J gene TRBJ2-7, with D possibly matching TRBD2 (6 bases). This CDR3 is 13 amino acids long. Trimming cost V 8 bases and J 2 bases, with 13 bases left between them. From germline, CDR1 is SNHLY and CDR2 FYNNEI. The CDR3 spells CASGREGTYEQYF. For the CDR3, the DNA is TGTGCCAGCGGGCGGGAAGGGACCTACGAGCAGTACTTC.

CDR3 in DNA: TGTGCCAGCAGCTTTCCACCGACTAGCGGGTTTGCCACCTACGAGCAGTACTTC. Translation gives CASSFPPTSGFATYEQYF. J is TRBJ2-7 and V is TRBV7-9, with TRBD2 matching 10 bases. The J segment lost 2 bases and the V segment lost 3 bases, leaving 13 bases of the junction unmatched. The CDR3 is made up of 18 amino acids. The germline V gene encodes CDR1 SEHNR and CDR2 FQNEAQ (reference sequence).

The CDR3 protein is CASTSPGGEAFF. In DNA form, the CDR3 reads TGTGCCAGCACCTCACCGGGGGGTGAAGCTTTCTTT. The chain carries TRBV27 and TRBJ1-1; possibly TRBD1 for D (5 bases). The CDR3 runs to 12 residues. CDR1 and CDR2 (germline): MNHEY, SMNVEV (reference sequence). V was pared by 7 bases and J by 7 bases, with 13 bases between.

The CDR3 loop is CSADRRNEQFF. CDR3 nucleotides: TGCAGTGCTGACCGGAGGAATGAGCAGTTCTTC. The rearrangement uses TRBV20-1 and TRBJ2-1; D perhaps matches TRBD2 (5 bases). V gave up 5 bases and J gave up 7 bases, with 9 bases separating them. CDR1 is DFQATT and CDR2 is SNEGSKA in the germline V gene (reference sequence). The CDR3 spans 11 residues.

The sample holds a few counts of this clone. The chain's CDR3 is CASRRQAYWETQYF. CDR3 nucleotides: TGCGCCAGCCGCCGACAGGCTTATTGGGAGACCCAGTACTTC. This rearrangement joins TRBV10-2 to TRBJ2-5; perhaps TRBD1 as D (6 bases). CDR1 WSHSY and CDR2 SAAADI come from the germline V gene. Trimming took off 8 bases at V and 5 bases at J, with 18 bases between the two ends. This CDR3 comprises 14 residues.

The chain combines TRBV25-1 with TRBJ2-3; D is unresolved. The CDR3 spans 14 residues. Germline CDR1 and CDR2: MGHDK and SYGVNS. Between the trimmed V and J ends, which lost 2 bases and 2 bases, there was a span of 8 bases. Here the CDR3 reads CASSENSLTDTQYF. In nucleotides, the CDR3 is TGTGCCAGCAGTGAAAACAGCCTCACAGATACGCAGTATTTT.

The V call is TRBV6-5, the J call TRBJ2-3, with TRBD2 matching 10 bases. Germline values: CDR1 MNHEY, CDR2 SVGAGI. The CDR3 runs to 15 residues. V shed 2 bases and J 4 bases; nucleotides not matched to a gene: 3. The CDR3 spells CASSYLGTSADTQYF. CDR3 in DNA: TGTGCCAGCAGTTACCTTGGGACTAGCGCAGATACGCAGTATTTT.

This clone was observed a few times. The gene calls are TRBV6-5 and TRBJ2-7; 13 nucleotides match TRBD2. Per germline, CDR1 MNHEY and CDR2 SVGAGI. Unmatched junction bases numbered 7, after V lost 7 bases and J lost 4 bases. This CDR3 region has 15 residues. The CDR3 loop is CASKNGLAGDYEQYF. CDR3 bases: TGTGCCAGCAAAAACGGACTAGCGGGAGATTACGAGCAGTACTTC.

The chain combines TRBV18 with TRBJ2-7; 7 bases are a match to TRBD1. CDR1 and CDR2 (germline): KGHSH, LQKENI. The CDR3 totals 14 residues. V trimming: 5 bases; J trimming: 4 bases; junction bases outside the gene matches: 8. For the CDR3, the DNA is TGTGCCAGCTCAGCCGGGACAGTTTCTTACGAGCAGTACTTC. Translating it yields CASSAGTVSYEQYF.

The genes are TRBV25-1 and TRBJ2-7; 11 nucleotides match TRBD1. The CDR3 spans 13 residues. The trim removed 5 bases at V and 6 bases at J, leaving 3 bases unmatched. Germline CDR1 is MGHDK and CDR2 is SYGVNS. This chain's CDR3 is CASSFGTGGEQYF. CDR3 coding DNA: TGTGCCAGCAGTTTTGGGACAGGGGGCGAGCAGTACTTC.

The chain carries TRBV28 and TRBJ2-7; 7 nucleotides line up with TRBD1. This CDR3 has 14 amino acids. Losses at the gene ends were 2 bases for V and 2 bases for J; bases not matched to a gene: 3. Germline V gene sequence: CDR1 MDHEN, CDR2 SYDVKM. CDR3 region: CASSLKGAPYEQYF. For the CDR3, the DNA is TGTGCCAGCAGTTTAAAGGGGGCCCCCTACGAGCAGTACTTC.

The chain combines TRBV2 with TRBJ2-3, with 8 positions matching TRBD2. Germline CDR1 is SNHLY and CDR2 is FYNNEI. V dropped 8 bases and J dropped 4; count of bases not matched to a gene: 8. The CDR3 contains 14 residues. The CDR3 region is CASLAGRVPDTQYF. CDR3 nucleotides: TGTGCCAGCTTAGCGGGAAGGGTTCCAGATACGCAGTATTTT.

V is TRBV28 and J is TRBJ2-7; 7 positions agree with TRBD1. CDR1 is MDHEN, CDR2 SYDVKM, per germline. The CDR3 extends over 16 amino acids. V was clipped by 4 bases and J by 3 bases; unmatched bases: 12. The CDR3 protein is CASSSTETGPNYEQYF. In nucleotides, the CDR3 is TGTGCCAGCAGTTCGACGGAGACAGGGCCTAACTACGAGCAGTACTTC.

This rearrangement joins TRBV5-6 to TRBJ2-2; 9 bases match TRBD2. This CDR3 has 15 amino acids. From germline, CDR1 is SGHDT and CDR2 YYEEEE. V shed 7 bases and J 6 bases; nucleotides not matched to a gene: 10. The CDR3 here is CASRPRLAVAGELFF. In DNA form, the CDR3 reads TGTGCCAGCCGTCCGAGACTAGCGGTCGCCGGGGAGCTGTTTTTT.

The chain uses TRBV7-2 and TRBJ2-2, with 8 bases matching TRBD1. The germline CDR1 and CDR2 sequences are SGHTA and FQGNSA. CDR3 length: 15 amino acids. The V segment lost 4 bases and the J segment 7 bases; nucleotides outside the gene matches: 8. CDR3 residues: CASSSRTGFIGELFF. CDR3 in DNA: TGTGCCAGCAGCTCCAGGACAGGGTTTATCGGGGAGCTGTTTTTT.

This chain links TRBV5-4 with TRBJ1-4; TRBD1 might be the D (6 bases). This CDR3 has 14 amino acids. Trimming left V 1 base short and J 5 bases short, with 9 bases between. Germline assignment: CDR1 SGHNT and CDR2 YYREEE (reference sequence). Here the CDR3 reads CASSLSGVNEKLFF. Written as DNA, the CDR3 is TGTGCCAGCAGCTTGTCAGGGGTGAATGAAAAACTGTTTTTT.

This sequence joins TRBV5-6 and TRBJ2-7; 7 bases agree with TRBD1. Trimming removed 4 bases from V and 3 bases from J; junction bases left unmatched: 4. This CDR3 region has 13 residues. CDR1 is SGHDT, CDR2 YYEEEE, per germline. The CDR3 nucleotides read TGTGCCAGCAGCCCGGACAGGAACTACGAGCAGTACTTC. As protein: CASSPDRNYEQYF.

The chain links TRBV10-3 to TRBJ2-5, with D perhaps matching TRBD1 (6 bases). Germline CDR1 is ENHRY and CDR2 is SYGVKD. The CDR3 totals 13 residues. Between the trimmed V and J ends, which lost 6 bases and 1 base, there was a span of 9 bases. This CDR3 reads CAISRGFQETQYF. CDR3 in DNA: TGTGCCATCAGCAGGGGTTTCCAAGAGACCCAGTACTTC.

The chain has TRBV2 and TRBJ1-5; D is undetermined. V gave up 6 bases and J gave up 0 bases, with 6 bases separating them. From germline, CDR1 is SNHLY and CDR2 FYNNEI. The CDR3 totals 13 residues. CDR3 bases: TGTGCCAGCAGGGGCAATAGCAATCAGCCCCAGCATTTT. Translated: CASRGNSNQPQHF.

The V call is TRBV7-9, the J call TRBJ2-5; 9 positions agree with TRBD1. The V segment lost 5 bases and the J segment 9 bases; nucleotides outside the gene matches: 1. The germline V gene encodes CDR1 SEHNR and CDR2 FQNEAQ (reference sequence). The CDR3 length is 11 residues. Here the CDR3 reads CASSGDRAQYF. In DNA, the CDR3 is TGTGCCAGCAGCGGGGACAGGGCCCAGTACTTC.

This rearrangement joins TRBV6-5 to TRBJ2-3; TRBD2 might be the D (5 bases). This CDR3 spans 14 amino acids. Germline V gene data show CDR1 as MNHEY and CDR2 as SVGAGI. V was trimmed by 4 bases and J by 4 bases, leaving 12 bases between them. The CDR3 sequence is CASSFLMDSDTQYF. CDR3 coding DNA: TGTGCCAGCAGTTTTTTGATGGACTCAGATACGCAGTATTTT.

The rearrangement joins TRBV7-9 to TRBJ2-7; weak D call: TRBD1 (5 bases). CDR3 length: 16 residues. Trimming took off 1 base at V and 2 bases at J, with 15 bases between the two ends. Germline CDR1 is SEHNR and CDR2 is FQNEAQ (reference sequence). The CDR3 reads CASSLGGAGSPYEQYF. CDR3 bases: TGTGCCAGCAGCTTAGGTGGGGCAGGGTCCCCCTACGAGCAGTACTTC. Combining the CDR3 with reference TRBV7-9 and TRBJ2-7 gives the whole variable domain DTGVSQNPRHKITKRGQNVTFRCDPISEHNRLYWYRQTLGQGPEFLTYFQNEAQLEKSRLLSDRFSAERPKGSFSTLEIQRTEQGDSAMYLCASSLGGAGSPYEQYFGPGTRLTVT.

The chain is built from TRBV5-1 and TRBJ1-2; 9 positions agree with TRBD1. CDR3 size: 15 residues. Germline trimming cut 4 bases from V and 3 bases from J; bases unmatched to any gene: 7. Germline CDR1 and CDR2: SGHRS and YFSETQ. In nucleotides, the CDR3 is TGCGCCAGCAGCGCCTACAGGGGGCAGGACTATGGCTACACCTTC. Encoded protein: CASSAYRGQDYGYTF.

This clone was found a few times. The chain has TRBV5-1 and TRBJ1-6; D is unclear. Trimming removed 2 bases at V and 4 bases at J, with 10 bases between. Germline CDR1 is SGHRS and CDR2 is YFSETQ. CDR3 size: 15 residues. Here the CDR3 DNA reads TGCGCCAGCAGCTTTAGTGAACCTTATAATTCACCCCTCCACTTT. It specifies CASSFSEPYNSPLHF.

The chain recombines TRBV25-1 with TRBJ1-1; perhaps TRBD1 as D (5 bases). Deletions cut 2 bases from V and 7 bases from J, with 11 bases between. This CDR3 is built from 13 residues. Germline lookup yields CDR1 MGHDK and CDR2 SYGVNS. CDR3 DNA: TGTGCCAGCAGTGAACATGGGGCGTTTGAAGCTTTCTTT. Its translation: CASSEHGAFEAFF. Supplemented by reference TRBV25-1 and TRBJ1-1, the full variable domain reads EADIYQTPRYLVIGTGKKITLECSQTMGHDKMYWYQQDPGMELHLIHYSYGVNSTEKGDLSSESTVSRIRTEHFPLTLESARPSHTSQYLCASSEHGAFEAFFGQGTRLTVV.